Listed here are 5 T cell receptor beta chains from one sample, sequenced in a study of T cell responses to AZD1222 COVID-19 vaccine. Assay: immunoSEQ multiplex PCR; the TCRdb copy retains only in-frame clones and omits some. The sample has about 130,000 clones, roughly 91% seen once; the top ten hold approximately 6.9%. The source was peripheral blood, collected 28 days after the second AZD1222 dose. Receptors originate from an adult who received the AZD1222 COVID-19 vaccine.

The chain joins TRBV7-6 to TRBJ2-7, with D possibly matching TRBD2 (6 bases). The CDR3 runs 13 residues. Deletions cut 5 bases from V and 3 bases from J, with 11 bases between. The V gene's germline CDR1 is SGHVS and CDR2 FNYEAQ. The CDR3 DNA reads TGTGCCAGCAGCCGGGAGACCGGCTACGAGCAGTACTTC. The encoded protein is CASSRETGYEQYF.

The chain carries TRBV3-1 (or the pseudogene TRBV3-2) and TRBJ2-7; D is undetermined. Germline lookup yields CDR1 LGHDT and CDR2 YNNKEL (reference sequence). Trimming stripped 2 bases from V and 0 bases from J, with 11 bases between. CDR3 length equals 15 residues. The CDR3 nucleotides read TGTGCCAGCAGCCAATGGGCAGTGAGCTCCTACGAGCAGTACTTC. As protein: CASSQWAVSSYEQYF.

This chain links TRBV19 with TRBJ1-1; no definite D call. The germline CDR1 and CDR2 sequences are LNHDA and SQIVND (reference sequence). Between the trimmed V and J ends, which lost 10 bases and 2 bases, there was a span of 11 bases. The CDR3 runs 12 residues. The DNA for the CDR3 is TGTGCCACCGGCACAGCCAACACTGAAGCTTTCTTT. Its protein product is CATGTANTEAFF.

The rearrangement links TRBV2 to TRBJ2-7; the match to TRBD2 covers 8 bases. Germline CDR1 reads SNHLY; CDR2 reads FYNNEI. The CDR3 has 14 residues. Germline trimming cut 6 bases from V and 1 base from J; bases unmatched to any gene: 5. The DNA for the CDR3 is TGTGCCAGCAGCGCGACTAGCGCTTCCTACGAGCAGTACTTC. This encodes CASSATSASYEQYF.

The V and J genes are TRBV7-3 and TRBJ2-1; 12 bases line up with TRBD2. CDR1 and CDR2 (germline): SGHTA, FQGTGA. Trimming cost V 2 bases and J 6 bases; bases outside gene matches: 2. CDR3 length: 15 residues. CDR3 nucleotides: TGTGCCAGCAGCTTATCTAGCGGGGGGGCCAATGAGCAGTTCTTC. This encodes CASSLSSGGANEQFF.